The clone carrying this T cell receptor (beta chain) was seen at least ten times. The antigen is unknown. The source of the sample is a study of T cells in Graves' hyperthyroidism and ophthalmopathy. Study-wide results and limits: Blood also contained most expanded thyroid clonotypes above 0.001. Separating ophthalmopathy from stable hyperthyroidism was achieved by a 13 V-J model.

V lost 6 bases to trimming and J lost 6 bases, with 8 bases between them. This CDR3 has 11 amino acids. In germline, CDR1 is LNHDA, CDR2 SQIVND (reference sequence). Uncontrolled infection, other autoimmune disease, pregnancy or lactation excluded patients. Using RNA transcripts as the source, TCR beta CDR3 regions were amplified. The primer set for the first-round RT-PCR of the TCR CDR3 was HTBI. In TCRdb, the multiplex PCR reads were re-called with MiXCR into one record per CDR3 protein. Among about 640,000 distinct CDR3 sequences listed, 40% to 55% were seen once. The receptor was isolated from an adult man with Graves' disease, either hyperthyroidism or ophthalmopathy (not recorded which). The specimen sequenced was peripheral blood or thyroid tissue (not recorded which). The chain couples TRBV19 to TRBJ1-2, with no clear D. The CDR3 spells CASRRRDGYTF. DNA of the CDR3: TGTGCCAGTAGGAGGAGGGATGGCTACACCTTC.